This is a list of T cell receptor beta chains from one sample in a study of blood T cell dynamics during melanoma immunotherapy. TCRdb keeps only in-frame clones here, not all; method: immunoSEQ multiplex PCR. The sample includes fewer than 20,000 clones, about 94% of them seen just once. The sample in question was effector memory CD8+ T cells from blood, obtained from a patient treated with checkpoint blockade. Receptors were obtained from a human donor with melanoma. The CDR3 runs from the conserved cysteine through the conserved F or W. The D gene is left open where the match is weak. The size of a clone is reported for some rows only, either as once, few or many, or as a class for expanded clones.

V,size,D,J,CDR3,DNA
TRBV9,-,TRBD2,TRBJ2-1,CASNPGAGGPYNEQFF,TGTGCCAGCAACCCAGGGGCGGGAGGGCCTTACAATGAGCAGTTCTTC
TRBV27,-,-,TRBJ2-1,CASSLSGYHNEQFF,TGTGCCAGCAGTTTATCCGGCTACCACAATGAGCAGTTCTTC
TRBV14,-,TRBD2,TRBJ2-5,CASRPTGTSLETQYF,TGTGCCAGCAGACCTACCGGGACTAGCCTTGAGACCCAGTACTTC
TRBV5-4,-,-,TRBJ2-3,CASSLEYGGNTDTQYF,TGTGCCAGCAGCTTGGAGTACGGGGGCAACACAGATACGCAGTATTTT
TRBV7-2,-,-,TRBJ2-1,CASSSGVRGGNEQFF,TGTGCCAGCAGCTCGGGAGTTCGTGGAGGGAATGAGCAGTTCTTC
TRBV5-4,-,-,TRBJ2-7,CASSQVASSSYEQYF,TGTGCCAGCAGCCAAGTAGCGAGTAGCTCCTACGAGCAGTACTTC
TRBV9,-,-,TRBJ2-3,CASSASTDTQYF,TGTGCCAGCAGCGCCAGCACAGATACGCAGTATTTT
TRBV5-1,-,TRBD1,TRBJ2-7,CASSADRGPFYEQYF,TGCGCCAGCAGCGCCGACAGGGGGCCCTTCTACGAGCAGTACTTC
TRBV4-2,-,-,TRBJ1-1,CASSQGGVNTEAFF,TGTGCCAGCAGCCAAGGGGGCGTAAACACTGAAGCTTTCTTT
TRBV7-9,-,TRBD2,TRBJ2-2,CASSFSRLAGTGELFF,TGTGCCAGCAGCTTTAGTCGACTAGCGGGCACCGGGGAGCTGTTTTTT
TRBV28,-,TRBD1,TRBJ2-1,CASSLFTGGYNEQFF,TGTGCCAGCAGTTTATTCACAGGGGGCTACAATGAGCAGTTCTTC
TRBV28,once,-,TRBJ2-6,CASSFFSGANVLTF,TGTGCCAGCAGTTTTTTCTCTGGGGCCAACGTCCTGACTTTC
TRBV10-3,-,TRBD2,TRBJ2-1,CAISDRGGRGYNEQFF,TGTGCCATCAGTGATAGGGGCGGGAGGGGATACAATGAGCAGTTCTTC
TRBV7-9,-,-,TRBJ1-1,CASTQPEANTEAFF,TGTGCCAGCACTCAGCCGGAAGCAAACACTGAAGCTTTCTTT
TRBV28,-,-,TRBJ2-7,CASSLNEVRTGLSYEQYF,TGTGCCAGCAGTTTAAATGAAGTGAGAACAGGGCTCTCCTACGAGCAGTACTTC
TRBV13,-,TRBD1,TRBJ2-7,CASSPQGAYEQYF,TGTGCCAGCAGCCCGCAGGGGGCCTACGAGCAGTACTTC
TRBV29-1,few,TRBD2,TRBJ2-1,CSVALAGGNEQFF,TGCAGCGTTGCTCTAGCGGGGGGTAATGAGCAGTTCTTC
TRBV10-2,-,TRBD1,TRBJ2-7,CASLDRGVQEQYF,TGCGCCAGCCTCGACAGGGGCGTTCAGGAGCAGTACTTC
TRBV27,-,-,TRBJ2-7,CASSRPGLNYEQYF,TGTGCCAGCAGTCGTCCGGGACTCAACTACGAGCAGTACTTC
TRBV2,-,-,TRBJ2-1,CASSEKRSAYNEQFF,TGTGCCAGCAGTGAAAAGCGGAGCGCTTACAATGAGCAGTTCTTC
TRBV19,-,-,TRBJ1-4,CASFSMANEKLFF,TGTGCCAGTTTCTCCATGGCTAATGAAAAACTGTTTTTT
TRBV5-4,-,-,TRBJ2-7,CASSFNGRLYEQYF,TGTGCCAGCAGCTTCAACGGACGGCTCTACGAGCAGTACTTC
TRBV15,once,TRBD1,TRBJ2-7,CATRQGADYEQYF,TGTGCCACCAGACAGGGGGCCGATTACGAGCAGTACTTC
TRBV9,-,TRBD2,TRBJ2-1,CASDNGRGNEQFF,TGTGCCAGCGACAACGGGAGGGGGAATGAGCAGTTCTTC
TRBV10-3,-,TRBD2,TRBJ2-7,CAIRLGLANEQYF,TGTGCCATCAGACTGGGACTAGCAAACGAGCAGTACTTC
TRBV27,-,-,TRBJ2-5,CASSSGGTQYF,TGTGCCAGCAGTTCCGGGGGGACCCAGTACTTC
TRBV7-9,few,-,TRBJ2-7,CASSSTTWAYEQYF,TGTGCCAGCAGCTCCACGACTTGGGCCTACGAGCAGTACTTC
TRBV7-9,-,TRBD2,TRBJ2-1,CASSHPRGLAGANEQFF,TGTGCCAGCAGCCACCCCCGGGGGCTAGCGGGAGCCAATGAGCAGTTCTTC
TRBV29-1,-,TRBD1,TRBJ2-3,CSVESRSRGRKEHTDTQYF,TGCAGCGTTGAATCCCGGTCCAGGGGGCGTAAGGAGCACACAGATACGCAGTATTTT
TRBV11-1,-,TRBD2,TRBJ2-1,CASSLFTGGANEQFF,TGTGCCAGCAGCTTATTTACGGGAGGTGCCAATGAGCAGTTCTTC
TRBV5-4,-,-,TRBJ2-7,CASSPLAGPSYEQYF,TGTGCCAGCAGCCCGTTGGCAGGACCATCCTACGAGCAGTACTTC
TRBV10-3,-,-,TRBJ2-7,CAISDGLGSLVLEQYF,TGTGCCATCAGTGATGGGTTGGGGAGTCTTGTTCTCGAGCAGTACTTC
TRBV4-2,-,TRBD1,TRBJ1-1,CASSQANTGGADTEAFF,TGTGCCAGCAGCCAAGCCAACACAGGGGGCGCGGATACTGAAGCTTTCTTT
TRBV5-5,-,-,TRBJ2-1,CASMAGAYNEQFF,TGTGCCAGCATGGCAGGGGCCTACAATGAGCAGTTCTTC
TRBV11-2,-,TRBD1,TRBJ2-1,CASSLGGRQGDEQFF,TGTGCCAGCAGCTTAGGGGGACGCCAGGGGGATGAGCAGTTCTTC
TRBV6-1,-,-,TRBJ1-5,CASSEEVGQPQHF,TGTGCCAGCAGTGAAGAGGTTGGGCAGCCCCAGCATTTT
TRBV29-1,few,-,TRBJ1-1,CSVEDLGGNTEAFF,TGCAGCGTTGAAGATTTAGGCGGTAACACTGAAGCTTTCTTT
TRBV7-8,-,-,TRBJ2-3,CASSLVGGAQTDTQYF,TGTGCCAGCAGCTTAGTCGGCGGGGCGCAGACAGATACGCAGTATTTT
TRBV19,-,-,TRBJ1-5,CASSQVAGHQPQHF,TGTGCCAGTAGCCAGGTGGCAGGTCATCAGCCCCAGCATTTT
TRBV4-1,-,-,TRBJ2-3,CASSQGPHTDTQYF,TGCGCCAGCAGCCAAGGACCCCACACAGATACGCAGTATTTT
TRBV18,-,TRBD2,TRBJ2-3,CASSPVSGRTDTQYF,TGTGCCAGCTCACCCGTTAGCGGGAGAACAGATACGCAGTATTTT
TRBV9,-,TRBD1,TRBJ2-7,CASSTPGTGNYEQYF,TGTGCCAGCAGCACGCCCGGGACAGGGAACTACGAGCAGTACTTC
TRBV28,-,TRBD2,TRBJ2-7,CASSDNPGLASEQYF,TGTGCCAGCAGTGACAACCCGGGACTAGCGAGTGAGCAGTACTTC
TRBV9,-,-,TRBJ1-2,CASAAGANYGYTF,TGTGCCAGCGCGGCAGGAGCTAACTATGGCTACACCTTC
TRBV28,-,TRBD1,TRBJ2-7,CASSYLGYRDRATYEQYF,TGTGCCAGCAGCTATTTGGGGTACCGGGACAGGGCAACCTACGAGCAGTACTTC
TRBV27,-,TRBD1,TRBJ2-5,CASSLTGGQETQYF,TGTGCCAGCAGCCTGACAGGGGGTCAAGAGACCCAGTACTTC
TRBV7-8,-,TRBD2,TRBJ2-5,CASSLQRGSQETQYF,TGTGCCAGCAGCTTACAGCGGGGGTCCCAAGAGACCCAGTACTTC
TRBV5-1,-,-,TRBJ1-1,CASSFRSGGPEAFF,TGCGCCAGCAGCTTTAGATCCGGGGGCCCCGAAGCTTTCTTT
TRBV7-9,-,-,TRBJ2-7,CASSLEGGAGYEQYF,TGTGCCAGCAGCTTAGAGGGGGGCGCTGGTTACGAGCAGTACTTC
TRBV5-1,-,TRBD1,TRBJ2-7,CASSLERQGASEQYF,TGCGCCAGCAGCTTGGAGAGACAGGGGGCCAGCGAGCAGTACTTC
TRBV6-1,-,TRBD2,TRBJ2-5,CASSETLAGGVTQYF,TGTGCCAGCAGTGAAACGCTAGCGGGAGGTGTGACCCAGTACTTC
TRBV2,-,-,TRBJ2-1,CASGGTVSYNEQFF,TGTGCCAGCGGGGGGACAGTATCCTACAATGAGCAGTTCTTC
TRBV2,-,-,TRBJ2-4,CASSGPRPISLAKNIQYF,TGTGCCAGCAGTGGGCCCCGACCCATCTCCCTAGCCAAAAACATTCAGTACTTC
TRBV27,-,TRBD1,TRBJ1-5,CASSRDRGDQPQHF,TGTGCCAGCAGCCGGGACAGGGGAGATCAGCCCCAGCATTTT
TRBV28,few,-,TRBJ2-7,CASSRPGVRYEQYF,TGTGCCAGCTCCCGCCCCGGGGTACGCTACGAGCAGTACTTC
TRBV27,-,TRBD1,TRBJ2-7,CASSWGQGYEQYF,TGTGCCAGCAGTTGGGGACAGGGTTACGAGCAGTACTTC
TRBV7-2,-,TRBD1,TRBJ1-2,CASSFGTGYGYTF,TGTGCCAGCAGCTTCGGGACAGGCTATGGCTACACCTTC